This T cell receptor (beta chain) was documented in a study of blood T cell repertoires in COVID-19. The protocol was immunoSEQ multiplex PCR, while the TCRdb copy is restricted to in-frame clones and leaves out a portion. The sample has 250,000 to 300,000 clones; 80% to 85% are singletons. The CDR3 has 14 amino acids. Germline CDR1 SGHVS, CDR2 FNYEAQ. V was pared by 5 bases and J by 0 bases, with 9 bases between. Sequencing input: peripheral blood. V and J are TRBV7-6 and TRBJ2-3, with D maybe TRBD1 (6 bases). The receptor was isolated from a man aged 55 to 69 with acute or convalescent COVID-19. In nucleotides, the CDR3 is TGTGCCAGCAGCATCAGGGGTAGCACAGATACGCAGTATTTT. Translated: CASSIRGSTDTQYF.